This section outlines one T cell receptor (beta chain) sequence together with its context. The germline gives CDR1 SGHRS, CDR2 YFSETQ. V lost 0 bases and J lost 5; bases outside the gene matches: 10. The CDR3 spans 16 residues. The sample belongs to a study of T cell responses to AZD1222 COVID-19 vaccine. Clones were read by immunoSEQ multiplex PCR, and TCRdb kept only the in-frame ones, dropping some. The data contain some 180,000 clones, about 90% of them singletons. This sequence was found in an adult in good health. The chain combines TRBV5-1 with TRBJ2-7, with 8 bases that match TRBD1. The specimen comprised peripheral blood, sampled on day 0 of AZD1222 vaccination. CDR3 sequence: CASSLAGGQATHEQYF. CDR3 nucleotide sequence: TGCGCCAGCAGCTTGGCCGGGGGACAGGCCACCCACGAGCAGTACTTC.